Included here is one T cell receptor beta chain sequence, with context. The antigen this receptor binds is unknown. Nothing much larger sits one base from this clone, and base qualities are not available. The sample is drawn from a study of shared clonotypes between healthy human individuals (TCRdb year 2020). General notes on the study: The cohort included a few men and a couple of women between 18 and 49 years of age. Per donor, three plates each were used for CD4 naive and CD4 memory, two for CD8 naive, and one for CD8 memory. To estimate repertoire size and how much clonotypes are shared between individuals, the study performed deep sequencing of blood TCR repertoires from 4 to 6 healthy adults. Libraries were prepared and TCR repertoires were sequenced by different laboratories using diverse techniques, in order to increase sequencing depth and limit assay-specific biases. Leukapheresis yielded between about 0.8 and 8.9 billion PBMCs per donor.

Donors were healthy HIV-negative adults with no recently reported acute infections or vaccinations. Every donor was a Caucasian adult living in Nashville, Tennessee, USA. CD4+ T cells were enriched by magnetic negative selection, after which naive cells were positively selected on CD45RA and the negative fraction was taken as the memory subset. After blood collection by leukapheresis, PBMCs were isolated using Ficoll-Histopaque density gradient centrifugation and then cryopreserved in the vapor phase of liquid nitrogen. Purity and quantity of every magnetically sorted T cell population were checked by analytical flow cytometry. Genomic DNA was isolated from each sorted fraction and quantified by UV absorbance on a Nanodrop 2000c. Here is what the overall study found, with its caveats: Incomplete sequencing was indicated by rarefaction of sorted-subset datasets, despite the large sequencing depth. Pairwise subsampling indicated that sequencing depth was expected to affect the degree of clonotype sharing among donors. Because the study included only a small number of donors, the genetic and exposure-history diversity represented was limited. Roughly 5.2% of naive CD4, 3.5% of naive CD8, roughly 2.4% of memory CD4, and 0.4% of memory CD8 clonotypes were shared across a few donors. Compared with non-shared clonotypes, clonotypes shared by all four sorted-subset donors had higher generation probabilities. Naive subsets generally had larger estimated clonotype richness than memory subsets. Sampling was restricted to blood, and TCR repertoires in tissues likely differ from the TCR repertoires found in blood.

Using the deep immunoSEQ assay, TCR CDR3 regions were amplified from genomic DNA by multiplex PCR. Extracted genomic DNA from each cell subset was spread evenly across all wells of several immunoSEQ 96-well plates, with each plate serving as a replicate. For sorted subsets, approximately 200 ng of genomic DNA, equivalent to 25,000 to 35,000 T cell genomes, went into each replicate PCR. Purified libraries were measured with a Qubit 3.0 fluorometer, size-checked on a Bioanalyzer 2100, and measured again with the KAPA Library Quantification kit. Each immunoSEQ 96-well plate was sequenced on its own single-read 150-cycle Illumina NextSeq 550 flow cell. For the original study's pipeline: Because the immunoSEQ output held only junctional sequences and lacked quality scores, the filtering could not match the filtering applied to full-length reads. To assign V/J genes and CDR3, sequences were annotated against IMGT germline references using PyIR, a Python wrapper for IgBLAST v1.9. Reads with weak V/J assignments (E-value above 1e-6), missing CDR3, stop codons, out-of-frame junctions, or ambiguous translated residues were removed. V3J clonotypes were defined as sequences sharing an identical inferred V gene, J gene, and CDR3 amino acid sequence. Percentage overlap between repertoires was computed as shared unique clonotypes divided by the size of the smaller repertoire. RTK rarefaction, the Chao1 estimator, and Recon v2.1 estimates of unobserved clonotypes were used to assess repertoire richness. Generation probabilities were computed with OLGA for all TCRbeta clonotypes obtained by the gDNA method from a few donors. TCRdb provides this immuneACCESS table in a form limited to in-frame rearrangements. Some clones are lacking; in checked studies, under half of them reflect an unresolved V gene, and why the rest are absent is not known. Clonal size and the V and J genes are those of that table, whereas D and trimming came from the DNA. Across this sample there are 2,500,000 or so clones, with roughly nine tenths seen only once. 0.13% to 0.15% of the sample rests with the top ten.

The sample consisted of naive CD4+ T cells sorted from blood. The cell subset or site tag for this specimen amounts to: CD45RA+ positively selected. The sequence came from a man in his late teens or twenties in good health.

The CDR3 protein sequence reads: CASSVEGAPNEKLFF. In nucleotides, the sequence is TGTGCCAGCAGCGTAGAAGGGGCACCCAATGAAAAACTGTTTTTT. Recombination connected TRBV9 to TRBJ1-4, and the D gene may be TRBD1, 5 bases matching. V loses 0 bases of germline sequence and J loses 5 bases, and the interval between the two ends is 11 bases. The germline V gene yields SGDLS for CDR1 and YYNGEE for CDR2. Including cysteine and phenylalanine, the CDR3 has 15 amino acids. The DNA shown is the 45-base CDR3, in frame from base 1.